The 17 T cell receptor beta chains in this list originate from one sample, sequenced in a study of blood T cell repertoires in COVID-19. The data were produced by immunoSEQ multiplex PCR, yet TCRdb's version contains in-frame clones alone and is incomplete. Of over 250,000 clones in the sample, 85% were seen once. The sequenced sample consisted of peripheral blood. These receptors all come from a human donor in a cohort sampled during active COVID-19.

The chain links TRBV3-1 (or the pseudogene TRBV3-2) to TRBJ2-1, with TRBD2 identical over 8 bases. Germline loops: CDR1 LGHDT, CDR2 YNNKEL (reference sequence). The CDR3 is 16 residues long. With 1 base clipped from V and 1 base from J, the junction kept 3 bases outside the gene matches. This chain's CDR3 is CASSQASGGSYNEQFF. The CDR3 DNA sequence: TGTGCCAGCAGCCAAGCCAGCGGGGGATCCTACAATGAGCAGTTCTTC.

The J gene is TRBJ1-3, the V gene TRBV30; a weak D match, TRBD1 (6 bases). V lost 8 bases and J 0 bases, leaving 11 bases between the germline ends. The CDR3 length is 13 residues. Germline loops: CDR1 GTSNPN, CDR2 SVGIG (reference sequence). CDR3 DNA sequence: TGTGCCGGAACAGGGTCCTCTGGAAACACCATATATTTT. Residues: CAGTGSSGNTIYF.

In its sample, this clone was seen once. J is TRBJ1-5 and V is TRBV2; 11 bases agree with TRBD1. The CDR3 is 15 residues long. Losses at the gene ends were 8 bases for V and 1 base for J; bases not matched to a gene: 4. From germline, CDR1 is SNHLY and CDR2 FYNNEI. In DNA form, the CDR3 reads TGTGCCAGCTGCCGGGACAGGGGGAGCAATCAGCCCCAGCATTTT. The encoded protein is CASCRDRGSNQPQHF.

CDR3 loop: CASSRTTYEQYF. DNA for the CDR3: TGTGCCAGCAGCCGAACTACGTACGAGCAGTACTTC. The gene calls are TRBV3-1 (or the pseudogene TRBV3-2) and TRBJ2-7; unclear D gene. Deletions cut 4 bases from V and 4 bases from J, with 8 bases between. The CDR3 contains 12 residues. Germline V gene data show CDR1 as LGHDT and CDR2 as YNNKEL (reference sequence).

The chain recombines TRBV9 with TRBJ1-1; D remains unclear. Trimming cost V 0 bases and J 6 bases, with 15 bases left between them. Germline V CDR1 and CDR2: SGDLS, YYNGEE. This CDR3 comprises 15 residues. CDR3 amino acids: CASSVGHREVAEAFF. The DNA of the CDR3 is TGTGCCAGCAGCGTAGGTCACAGAGAAGTCGCTGAAGCTTTCTTT.

This chain links TRBV6-6 with TRBJ2-7; tentative D call: TRBD1 (6 bases). Germline V gene lookup returns CDR1 MNHNY and CDR2 SVGAGI (reference sequence). CDR3 length equals 14 residues. Trimming took 6 bases from V and 0 from J, leaving 12 bases between them. CDR3 loop: CASSEQGSSYEQYF. CDR3 nucleotide sequence: TGTGCCAGCAGCGAACAGGGTTCCTCCTACGAGCAGTACTTC.

This clone was recorded once. The V gene is TRBV19, the J gene TRBJ1-1; D gene uncertain. CDR1 is LNHDA, CDR2 SQIVND, per germline (reference sequence). The CDR3 length is 16 residues. Trimming pared 7 bases from V and 0 bases from J, leaving 18 bases between. The CDR3 sequence: CASMPPPGSLNTEAFF. In nucleotides, the CDR3 is TGTGCCAGTATGCCCCCCCCAGGATCCCTGAACACTGAAGCTTTCTTT.

This rearrangement joins TRBV28 to TRBJ2-7, with 12 bases fitting TRBD2. The CDR3 is 16 residues long. Germline V gives CDR1 MDHEN, CDR2 SYDVKM. The J segment lost 5 bases and the V segment lost 4 bases, leaving 9 bases of the junction unmatched. The DNA of the CDR3 is TGTGCCAGCAGTTCGCCAAGACTAGCGGGAGCCGACGAGCAGTACTTC. Protein sequence: CASSSPRLAGADEQYF.

V is TRBV27 and J is TRBJ2-1; possibly TRBD2 for D (5 bases). V was shortened by 3 bases and J by 8 bases, with 17 bases between the two germline ends. This CDR3 contains 15 residues. Per the germline V gene, CDR1 is MNHEY and CDR2 is SMNVEV (reference sequence). CDR3 nucleotides: TGTGCCAGCAGTTTGGCGAGGGTGGGGTGGGATGAGCAGTTCTTC. Amino acid sequence: CASSLARVGWDEQFF.

In DNA form, the CDR3 reads TGTGCCACCAGCAGAGATGGTCAGGGAGGCGGCTACACCTTC. Translating gives CATSRDGQGGGYTF. The V gene is TRBV15, the J gene TRBJ1-2, with a weak D call TRBD1 (5 bases). The CDR3 runs to 14 residues. V was clipped by 0 bases and J by 8 bases, with 13 bases between them. Germline assignment: CDR1 LNHNV and CDR2 YYDKDF (reference sequence).

This chain links TRBV28 with TRBJ2-7, with 11 bases lining up with TRBD2. CDR1 is MDHEN, CDR2 SYDVKM, per germline. The CDR3 runs to 16 residues. J lost 6 bases, V lost 4 bases, and 11 bases had no gene match. The CDR3 protein is CASSSPGLAGGSEQYF. CDR3 DNA sequence: TGTGCCAGCAGTTCCCCCGGGCTAGCGGGAGGTAGCGAGCAGTACTTC.

The CDR3 region has the DNA TGTGCCAGCTCACCACCGGGACAGGGTACCCACAATGAGCAGTTCTTC. This sequence encodes CASSPPGQGTHNEQFF. The chain recombines TRBV18 with TRBJ2-1, with 9 bases aligning to TRBD1. The CDR3 is 16 residues long. V was clipped by 0 bases and J by 5 bases; unmatched bases: 5. Germline CDR1 KGHSH, CDR2 LQKENI. Variable domain in full (rest from reference TRBV18 and TRBJ2-1): NAGVMQNPRHLVRRRGQEARLRCSPMKGHSHVYWYRQLPEEGLKFMVYLQKENIIDESGMPKERFSAEFPKEGPSILRIQQVVRGDSAAYFCASSPPGQGTHNEQFFGPGTRLTVL.

The chain is built from TRBV9 and TRBJ2-1; D unresolved. The V end was cut by 6 bases, the J end by 0 bases, with 10 bases between. This CDR3 is 14 amino acids long. Germline assignment: CDR1 SGDLS and CDR2 YYNGEE. CDR3 in amino acids: CASNAASSYNEQFF. For the CDR3, the DNA is TGTGCCAGCAATGCAGCGAGCTCCTACAATGAGCAGTTCTTC.

The CDR3 coding sequence is TGTGCCACCAGCAGAGAAATGTATGAGGGGGCTAGTGGCTACACCTTC. Its translation is CATSREMYEGASGYTF. V is TRBV15 and J is TRBJ1-2; TRBD1 aligns across 7 bases. From germline, CDR1 is LNHNV and CDR2 YYDKDF (reference sequence). The CDR3 is made up of 16 amino acids. Germline trimming cut 0 bases from V and 7 bases from J; bases unmatched to any gene: 11. The variable domain in full, with the rest retrieved from reference TRBV15 and TRBJ1-2, is DAMVIQNPRYQVTQFGKPVTLSCSQTLNHNVMYWYQQKSSQAPKLLFHYYDKDFNNEADTPDNFQSRRPNTSFCFLDIRSPGLGDTAMYLCATSREMYEGASGYTFGSGTRLTVV.

This clone was observed once. This sequence joins TRBV5-1 and TRBJ2-7; 7 bases are a match to TRBD1. Germline loops: CDR1 SGHRS, CDR2 YFSETQ. Losses at the gene ends were 4 bases for V and 5 bases for J; bases not matched to a gene: 9. This CDR3 has 14 amino acids. CDR3 nucleotide sequence: TGCGCCAGCAGCGGGTACAGGGGTGGAGACGAGCAGTACTTC. It specifies CASSGYRGGDEQYF.

The V and J genes are TRBV28 and TRBJ2-1, with D possibly matching TRBD2 (6 bases). The germline V gene has CDR1 MDHEN and CDR2 SYDVKM. The CDR3 has 14 amino acids. With 6 bases removed from V and 2 bases from J, the gap between germline ends came to 11 bases. CDR3 sequence (DNA): TGTGCCAGCAGACCGGGAGCCCCCTACAATGAGCAGTTCTTC. Translating gives CASRPGAPYNEQFF.

At least ten counts were recorded for this clone. The same CDR3 can be traced to other DNA sequences in this sample. DNA for the CDR3: TGTGCCAGCAGCACCTACTACGAGCAGTACTTC. Amino acids: CASSTYYEQYF. The rearrangement uses TRBV7-2 and TRBJ2-7; D is unresolved. Germline V gene lookup returns CDR1 SGHTA and CDR2 FQGNSA. CDR3 length equals 11 residues. The V gene lost 5 bases and the J gene lost 3 bases, with 5 bases spanning the gap.